This entry lists 10 T cell receptor beta chains sequenced from one sample in a study of OX40 agonist ivuxolimab in advanced cancers. Sequencing was performed with immunoSEQ multiplex PCR; in TCRdb, only in-frame clones are kept and a portion is missing. This sample yields tens of thousands of clones, of which around nine tenths are seen a single time; about 0.75% belongs to the top ten. The sequences come from CD4+ or CD8+ T cells sorted from blood, collected in a trial of the OX40 agonist ivuxolimab. The receptor set was obtained from an adult with an advanced solid tumor such as melanoma, head and neck, liver or kidney cancer.

The chain carries TRBV4-1 and TRBJ1-3; D gene uncertain. Germline V gives CDR1 MGHRA, CDR2 YSYEKL. V gave up 0 bases and J gave up 3 bases, with 9 bases separating them. CDR3 length: 15 residues. This chain's CDR3 is CASSQDHYIGNTIYF. The CDR3 DNA reads as TGCGCCAGCAGCCAAGATCACTACATTGGAAACACCATATATTTT.

This clone was counted only a few times. This chain connects TRBV6-1 to TRBJ2-7; D is possibly TRBD1 (6 bases). Looked up from germline, CDR1 is MNHNS and CDR2 is SASEGT. V lost 8 bases and J lost 6, with 17 bases in between. This CDR3 has 13 residues. The DNA for the CDR3 is TGTGCCAGCTCCGGGACAATGGGTGCCGAGCAGTACTTC. Residues: CASSGTMGAEQYF.

The CDR3 loop is CASRGYDRSNTGELFF. As DNA, the CDR3 is TGCGCCAGCAGGGGCTATGACAGGAGCAACACCGGGGAGCTGTTTTTT. This rearrangement joins TRBV5-1 to TRBJ2-2; a possible D gene is TRBD1 (6 bases). With 5 bases removed from V and 2 bases from J, the gap between germline ends came to 16 bases. Germline CDR1 SGHRS, CDR2 YFSETQ. This CDR3 is built from 16 residues.

The V and J genes are TRBV15 and TRBJ1-3; D possibly corresponds to TRBD1 (6 bases). Trimming stripped 0 bases from V and 4 bases from J, with 19 bases between. Germline V gives CDR1 LNHNV, CDR2 YYDKDF (reference sequence). The CDR3 totals 18 residues. CDR3 in amino acids: CATSRDVRRGSWGNTIYF. Here the CDR3 DNA reads TGTGCCACCAGCAGAGACGTGAGAAGGGGGAGCTGGGGAAACACCATATATTTT. The whole variable domain, remainder taken from reference TRBV15 and TRBJ1-3, is DAMVIQNPRYQVTQFGKPVTLSCSQTLNHNVMYWYQQKSSQAPKLLFHYYDKDFNNEADTPDNFQSRRPNTSFCFLDIRSPGLGDTAMYLCATSRDVRRGSWGNTIYFGEGSWLTVV.

In DNA form, the CDR3 reads TGTGCCATCAGTGACTGGAACAGGGCAAACACCTCTGGAAACACCATATATTTT. Translation gives CAISDWNRANTSGNTIYF. This chain links TRBV10-3 with TRBJ1-3, with D perhaps matching TRBD1 (6 bases). CDR1 ENHRY and CDR2 SYGVKD come from the germline V gene. This CDR3 contains 18 residues. V shed 3 bases and J shed 0 bases, with 18 bases lying between them.

In its sample, this clone was seen a few times. V gene TRBV2 combines with J gene TRBJ1-2; possibly TRBD1 for D (5 bases). CDR1 and CDR2 from the germline V gene are SNHLY and FYNNEI. V was trimmed by 6 bases and J by 8 bases, leaving 19 bases between them. This CDR3 is 14 amino acids long. The CDR3 here is CASRLDRDGRGYTF. The CDR3 nucleotides are TGTGCCAGCAGATTGGATAGGGACGGTCGCGGCTACACCTTC.

The rearrangement joins TRBV29-1 to TRBJ1-2, with 9 bases matching TRBD1. The CDR3 totals 14 residues. V lost 4 bases, J lost 8 bases, and 11 bases stayed unmatched. Per the germline V gene, CDR1 is SQVTM and CDR2 is ANQGSEA. The CDR3 nucleotides are TGCAGCGTTGTTCCAACAGGGGGCCGCCGGGGCTACACCTTC. It translates to CSVVPTGGRRGYTF.

J is TRBJ2-1 and V is TRBV12-1; the table's D call TRBD1 went unverified against the DNA. TRBV12-1 is recorded as a pseudogene. CDR3 length equals 15 residues. CDR3 in amino acids: CATYQQGARGIEQFF. The CDR3 bases are TGTGCCACCTACCAACAGGGGGCGAGAGGCATTGAGCAGTTCTTC.

In its sample, this clone was seen once. The chain joins TRBV4-1 to TRBJ2-5, with no clear D. CDR1 and CDR2 (germline): MGHRA, YSYEKL. V was clipped by 0 bases and J by 10 bases, with 6 bases between them. The CDR3 length is 11 residues. This CDR3 is CASSQEYFQYF. The CDR3 DNA reads as TGCGCCAGCAGCCAAGAGTATTTCCAGTACTTC.

The chain recombines TRBV7-2 with TRBJ2-7; D gene ambiguous. The germline gives CDR1 SGHTA, CDR2 FQGNSA. V lost 5 bases to trimming and J lost 4 bases, with 15 bases between them. This CDR3 is built from 14 residues. CDR3 amino acids: CASSLAKVSYEQYF. In DNA form, the CDR3 reads TGTGCCAGCAGCCTCGCCAAAGTTTCTTACGAGCAGTACTTC.